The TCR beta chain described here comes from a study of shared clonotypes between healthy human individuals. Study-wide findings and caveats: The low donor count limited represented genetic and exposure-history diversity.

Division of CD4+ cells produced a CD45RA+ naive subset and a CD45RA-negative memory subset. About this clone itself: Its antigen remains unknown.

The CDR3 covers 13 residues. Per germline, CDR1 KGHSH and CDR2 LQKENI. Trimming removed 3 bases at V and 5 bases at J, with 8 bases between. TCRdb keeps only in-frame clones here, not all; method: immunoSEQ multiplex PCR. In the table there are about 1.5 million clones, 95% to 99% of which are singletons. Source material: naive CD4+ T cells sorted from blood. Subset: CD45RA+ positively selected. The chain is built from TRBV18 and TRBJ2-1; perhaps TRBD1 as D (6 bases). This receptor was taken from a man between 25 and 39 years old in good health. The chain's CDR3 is CASSPQGNNEQFF. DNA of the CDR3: TGTGCCAGCTCACCCCAGGGGAACAATGAGCAGTTCTTC.